A single sample gave rise to the 25 T cell receptor beta chains below, sequenced in a study of cytomegalovirus exposure and HLA in healthy donors. The PCR ran on 60 Vbeta and 13 Jbeta primers. Generated by immunoSEQ multiplex PCR, the TCRdb table keeps only in-frame clones and is missing some. Found here are approximately 150,000 clones, nearly 70% of them singletons; the top ten hold roughly 10%. Material: PBMCs. These receptors all come from a man under 40 in good health and CMV-seropositive.

This clone appeared a single time. This chain connects TRBV7-6 to TRBJ2-5; TRBD2 might be the D (5 bases). The CDR3 is made up of 15 amino acids. The V gene's germline CDR1 is SGHVS and CDR2 FNYEAQ. The V gene lost 5 bases and the J gene lost 0 bases, with 13 bases spanning the gap. The CDR3 DNA sequence: TGTGCCAGCAGCCCGAATATAGCGAACCAAGAGACCCAGTACTTC. Translated: CASSPNIANQETQYF.

V is TRBV4-1 and J is TRBJ2-1; 7 bases line up with TRBD1. The CDR3 loop spans 15 amino acids. Germline V gives CDR1 MGHRA, CDR2 YSYEKL. J was trimmed by 0 bases and V by 3 bases; bases with no gene match: 2. CDR3 protein: CASSQTGSSYNEQFF. The CDR3 DNA is TGCGCCAGCAGCCAGACAGGGAGCTCCTACAATGAGCAGTTCTTC.

This clone was seen just once. The genes are TRBV19 and TRBJ1-5, with TRBD1 as a possible D gene (6 bases). Trimming took off 6 bases at V and 0 bases at J, with 9 bases between the two ends. The length of the CDR3 is 14 residues. CDR1 is LNHDA, CDR2 SQIVND, per germline (reference sequence). The CDR3 protein is CASRDSYSNQPQHF. The DNA of the CDR3 is TGTGCCAGTAGGGACAGTTATAGCAATCAGCCCCAGCATTTT.

This clone was observed a few times. V gene TRBV5-4 combines with J gene TRBJ2-2; 8 nucleotides align to TRBD2. Germline loops: CDR1 SGHNT, CDR2 YYREEE (reference sequence). V shed 2 bases, J shed 4 bases, and the junction held 7 bases outside the gene matches. CDR3 length: 16 residues. The CDR3 spells CASSFAGSGSTGELFF. In nucleotides, the CDR3 is TGTGCCAGCAGCTTCGCCGGGAGCGGGAGCACCGGGGAGCTGTTTTTT.

The rearrangement uses TRBV7-2 and TRBJ1-2, with no clear D. This CDR3 comprises 16 residues. Germline CDR1 SGHTA, CDR2 FQGNSA. Trimming removed 1 base at V and 4 bases at J, with 16 bases between. CDR3 sequence: CASSLESGISIYGYTF. The CDR3 coding sequence is TGTGCCAGCAGCTTAGAATCGGGGATTAGTATCTATGGCTACACCTTC. Combining the CDR3 with reference TRBV7-2 and TRBJ1-2 gives the whole variable domain GAGVSQSPSNKVTEKGKDVELRCDPISGHTALYWYRQSLGQGLEFLIYFQGNSAPDKSGLPSDRFSAERTGGSVSTLTIQRTQQEDSAVYLCASSLESGISIYGYTFGSGTRLTVV.

The genes are TRBV7-9 and TRBJ2-7; TRBD1 agrees at 9 bases. This CDR3 is built from 14 residues. Germline V lookup: CDR1 SEHNR, CDR2 FQNEAQ (reference sequence). V was clipped by 5 bases and J by 2 bases; unmatched bases: 4. The CDR3 region is CASSLGTGTYEQYF. The CDR3 bases are TGTGCCAGCAGCCTCGGGACAGGGACCTACGAGCAGTACTTC.

This sequence joins TRBV5-1 and TRBJ2-2; a weak D match, TRBD1 (5 bases). Germline V gives CDR1 SGHRS, CDR2 YFSETQ. V lost 7 bases, J lost 1 base, and 8 bases lay in between. The CDR3 has 13 residues. Written as DNA, the CDR3 is TGCGCCAGCGCTCAGGGGAACACCGGGGAGCTGTTTTTT. The encoded protein is CASAQGNTGELFF.

This clone is a singleton in its sample. The genes are TRBV7-2 and TRBJ1-1; 8 nucleotides match TRBD1. Trimming cost V 0 bases and J 4 bases; bases outside gene matches: 4. The CDR3 consists of 15 residues. Germline V CDR1 and CDR2: SGHTA, FQGNSA. This CDR3 is CASSLAGRGLTEAFF. The CDR3 coding sequence is TGTGCCAGCAGCTTAGCGGGCAGGGGGCTCACTGAAGCTTTCTTT.

A single count supports this clone. J is TRBJ1-1 and V is TRBV7-2; a weak D match, TRBD1 (6 bases). Trimming removed 4 bases from V and 7 bases from J, with 16 bases in between. The CDR3 is 14 residues long. Germline V gene data show CDR1 as SGHTA and CDR2 as FQGNSA. The CDR3 is CASSYPGTLHEAFF. Here the CDR3 DNA reads TGTGCCAGCAGCTACCCCGGGACACTTCATGAAGCTTTCTTT.

V usage is TRBV30 and J usage is TRBJ1-1; D is unresolved. The V end was cut by 0 bases, the J end by 4 bases, with 9 bases between. Germline lookup yields CDR1 GTSNPN and CDR2 SVGIG (reference sequence). The CDR3 is 13 residues long. This CDR3 is CAWSVSDITEAFF. CDR3 DNA sequence: TGTGCCTGGAGTGTGTCAGATATCACTGAAGCTTTCTTT.

This chain connects TRBV19 to TRBJ1-2, with 8 bases aligning to TRBD1. Germline V lookup: CDR1 LNHDA, CDR2 SQIVND (reference sequence). Losses at the gene ends were 4 bases for V and 2 bases for J; bases not matched to a gene: 9. CDR3 size: 16 residues. Written as DNA, the CDR3 is TGTGCCAGTAGTACCAATGGACAGGGAGTCAACTATGGCTACACCTTC. As protein: CASSTNGQGVNYGYTF.

This clone was recorded only once. The chain links TRBV30 to TRBJ1-5, with 9 bases aligning to TRBD1. The trim removed 2 bases at V and 7 bases at J, leaving 9 bases unmatched. Germline V gives CDR1 GTSNPN, CDR2 SVGIG (reference sequence). The CDR3 consists of 15 residues. CDR3 nucleotide sequence: TGTGCCTGGAGTAAAACAGGGGGCACGGGGCAGCCCCAGCATTTT. It is translated as CAWSKTGGTGQPQHF.

The genes are TRBV7-9 and TRBJ1-1, with D unresolved. The CDR3 extends over 15 amino acids. The V and J ends lost 3 bases and 0 bases respectively, with 11 bases between them. The germline CDR1 and CDR2 sequences are SEHNR and FQNEAQ (reference sequence). Here the CDR3 DNA reads TGTGCCAGCAGCTTTTTAGCGGAGGTGAACACTGAAGCTTTCTTT. It encodes CASSFLAEVNTEAFF.

To note about this clone: Relative to the germline gene, one junction end is altered; a read error may explain this. The rearrangement uses TRBV27 and TRBJ2-3; 8 positions agree with TRBD2. The CDR3 is made up of 14 amino acids. The germline CDR1 and CDR2 sequences are MNHEY and SMNVEV (reference sequence). The CDR3 DNA sequence: TGTGCCAGCAGTGTATCCGGGACTAGTTATACGCAGTATTTT. The encoded protein is CASSVSGTSYTQYF.

J is TRBJ1-1 and V is TRBV5-6, with a weak D call TRBD1 (5 bases). CDR3 length equals 12 residues. Per germline, CDR1 SGHDT and CDR2 YYEEEE. CDR3 coding DNA: TGTACCACCTCGCCGGGACTTACTGAAGCTTTCTTT. It encodes CTTSPGLTEAFF.

The J gene is TRBJ1-1, the V gene TRBV7-3; D is unclear. V dropped 3 bases and J dropped 2 bases, with 7 bases sitting between them. Germline lookup yields CDR1 SGHTA and CDR2 FQGTGA. There are 13 residues in the CDR3. The CDR3 protein is CASSLYSNTEAFF. The CDR3 DNA reads TGTGCCAGCAGCTTGTACAGCAACACTGAAGCTTTCTTT.

The chain uses TRBV7-8 and TRBJ1-5; D is perhaps TRBD1 (6 bases). V was clipped by 5 bases and J by 0 bases, with 14 bases between them. In germline, CDR1 is SGHVS, CDR2 FQNEAQ. This CDR3 is built from 16 residues. The CDR3, as DNA: TGTGCCAGCAGCCTACAGGGACCTCATAGCAATCAGCCCCAGCATTTT. It yields the protein CASSLQGPHSNQPQHF.

This clone has only a few counts. The chain couples TRBV6-6 to TRBJ2-1, with D perhaps matching TRBD1 (5 bases). Deletions cut 0 bases from V and 3 bases from J, with 6 bases between. The CDR3 has 14 residues. CDR1 MNHNY and CDR2 SVGAGI come from the germline V gene (reference sequence). CDR3 sequence (DNA): TGTGCCAGCAGTTACTCGGGGCACTACAATGAGCAGTTCTTC. Translation gives CASSYSGHYNEQFF.

Written as DNA, the CDR3 is TGTGCCAGCAGTTTGTGGGGGACAGGGGAGGTCAAGGCTTTCTTT. Its protein product is CASSLWGTGEVKAFF. The chain joins TRBV28 to TRBJ1-1, with TRBD1 matching over 10 bases. CDR3 length: 15 amino acids. From germline, CDR1 is MDHEN and CDR2 SYDVKM. V trimming: 3 bases; J trimming: 11 bases; junction bases outside the gene matches: 12.

The CDR3 sequence: CASSDRDSNQPQHF. The DNA of the CDR3 is TGTGCCAGCTCAGACAGGGATTCCAATCAGCCCCAGCATTTT. V and J are TRBV18 and TRBJ1-5; 7 nucleotides line up with TRBD1. The V and J ends lost 5 bases and 3 bases, in that order; junction bases with no gene match: 4. Germline V lookup: CDR1 KGHSH, CDR2 LQKENI. This CDR3 region has 14 residues.

The chain combines TRBV6-5 with TRBJ2-1; unclear D gene. The CDR3 runs to 15 residues. Trimming cost V 0 bases and J 10 bases, with 16 bases left between them. Germline assignment: CDR1 MNHEY and CDR2 SVGAGI. The CDR3 DNA reads TGTGCCAGCAGTTACTCGTGGTCCACGGTACAGGAGCAGTTCTTC. Encoded protein: CASSYSWSTVQEQFF.

This chain links TRBV6-4 with TRBJ1-2; 10 bases map to TRBD1. The CDR3 spans 16 residues. CDR1 is MRHNA, CDR2 SNTAGT, per germline. Losses at the gene ends were 2 bases for V and 8 bases for J; bases not matched to a gene: 11. CDR3 loop: CASSDGTGETPSGYTF. The CDR3 DNA follows: TGTGCCAGCAGTGACGGGACAGGGGAAACCCCTAGCGGCTACACCTTC.

The chain joins TRBV12-5 to TRBJ1-5; weak D call: TRBD1 (5 bases). CDR3 length: 18 amino acids. The V end was cut by 3 bases, the J end by 1 base, with 19 bases between. Germline V gene lookup returns CDR1 LGHNT and CDR2 FRNRAP. This CDR3 is CASGFQTYSQGSNQPQHF. CDR3 nucleotide sequence: TGTGCTAGTGGTTTCCAGACATACTCCCAGGGAAGCAATCAGCCCCAGCATTTT.

This chain links TRBV5-1 with TRBJ2-2, with TRBD1 as a possible D gene (5 bases). This CDR3 spans 18 amino acids. Trimming stripped 7 bases from V and 2 bases from J, with 24 bases between. Germline V CDR1 and CDR2: SGHRS, YFSETQ. In nucleotides, the CDR3 is TGCGCCAGCGACGAAGACAGCTCTAGAAGGGAAAACACCGGGGAGCTGTTTTTT. Residues: CASDEDSSRRENTGELFF. Looking up the rest from reference TRBV5-1 and TRBJ2-2 gives the full variable domain: KAGVTQTPRYLIKTRGQQVTLSCSPISGHRSVSWYQQTPGQGLQFLFEYFSETQRNKGNFPGRFSGRQFSNSRSEMNVSTLELGDSALYLCASDEDSSRRENTGELFFGEGSRLTVL.

The rearrangement links TRBV6-1 to TRBJ2-3; D is uncertain. The V and J ends lost 4 bases and 6 bases respectively, with 11 bases between them. Germline V gives CDR1 MNHNS, CDR2 SASEGT. CDR3 length: 13 amino acids. The CDR3 nucleotides are TGTGCCAGCAGTGGTCCGGGTTGGGATACGCAGTATTTT. It translates to CASSGPGWDTQYF.